The clone carrying this T cell receptor beta chain was seen many times. The target antigen is unknown. This CDR3 has 14 amino acids. Trimming removed 4 bases from V and 9 bases from J, with 17 bases in between. Per germline, CDR1 SGHDT and CDR2 YYEEEE. This sample stems from a study of CD8 T cells in ankylosing spondylitis. Making use of molecular barcodes, quantitative 5'-RACE generated TCR beta libraries. Using its own MiXCR run on the 5' RACE reads, TCRdb lists one record per CDR3 protein. Altogether fewer than 550,000 distinct CDR3 sequences are present, 5.3% being singletons, with the ten largest covering approximately 4%. Overall study findings and caveats: A subset of motif variants has previously been described in the synovial fluid and blood of reactive arthritis. As for the disease-linked clones, they showed a CD8+ phenotype and occurred at relatively low frequencies in peripheral blood. It was reported that disease-linked clones were significantly enriched in matched ankylosing spondylitis synovial fluid. Roughly 8 highly homologous variants formed a TCR beta motif that appeared characteristic of ankylosing spondylitis blood.

The sequenced sample was blood, either unsorted or a sorted T cell fraction (not recorded which). The receptor's source is a male donor with ankylosing spondylitis. The chain uses TRBV5-6 and TRBJ2-1; the D gene is possibly TRBD1 (6 bases). The CDR3 coding sequence is TGTGCCAGCAGCGCCGGGACATTCAGGGGTGAGCAGTTCTTC. Amino acid sequence: CASSAGTFRGEQFF.